A single sample is the source of the 13 T cell receptor beta chains below, sequenced in a study of CD8 T cells in ankylosing spondylitis. Overall study findings and caveats: The study identified a TCR beta motif of under ten highly homologous variants that appeared characteristic of ankylosing spondylitis blood.

MiXCR, run by TCRdb on the 5' RACE reads, gives a single entry per CDR3 protein. The data contain fewer than 650,000 distinct CDR3 sequences, roughly 13% of them singletons. No antigens are known for them. The sequenced sample was blood, either unsorted or a sorted T cell fraction (not recorded which). These receptors were collected from a male donor with ankylosing spondylitis.

This clonotype was observed at least ten times. The chain carries TRBV29-1 and TRBJ2-3; no clear D. Trimming shortened V by 2 bases and J by 2 bases, and 11 bases separated the two germline ends. In germline, CDR1 is SQVTM, CDR2 ANQGSEA. The CDR3 extends over 14 amino acids. CDR3 DNA sequence: TGCAGCGTTGAATTAAGACCTCTCACAGATACGCAGTATTTT. Protein: CSVELRPLTDTQYF.

This clonotype was counted at least ten times. V usage is TRBV7-9 and J usage is TRBJ2-3, with D tentatively TRBD1 or TRBD2 (5 bases each). V dropped 3 bases and J dropped 11 bases, with 9 bases sitting between them. This CDR3 is built from 11 residues. Germline V CDR1 and CDR2: SEHNR, FQNEAQ (reference sequence). The DNA for the CDR3 is TGTGCCAGCAGCTTGAGGGACCTGCAGTATTTT. Encoded protein: CASSLRDLQYF.

This clonotype has only a few counts. V usage is TRBV29-1 and J usage is TRBJ2-3; D unresolved. CDR1 is SQVTM and CDR2 is ANQGSEA in the germline V gene. This CDR3 comprises 14 residues. V lost 4 bases and J lost 2, with 13 bases in between. DNA of the CDR3: TGCAGCGTTGGTCAATACAGAACCACAGATACGCAGTATTTT. This codes for CSVGQYRTTDTQYF.

The chain joins TRBV18 to TRBJ1-4; 7 bases are a match to TRBD1. Losses at the gene ends were 3 bases for V and 2 bases for J; bases not matched to a gene: 3. There are 15 residues in the CDR3. The germline gives CDR1 KGHSH, CDR2 LQKENI. In nucleotides, the CDR3 is TGTGCCAGCTCACCGACACAGGGGACTAATGAAAAACTGTTTTTT. This codes for CASSPTQGTNEKLFF.

The chain employs TRBV7-9 and TRBJ1-1; 10 bases match TRBD1. The V gene's germline CDR1 is SEHNR and CDR2 FQNEAQ (reference sequence). Trimming at V came to 4 bases and at J to 11 bases, leaving 10 bases not matched to a gene. The length of the CDR3 is 14 residues. CDR3 protein: CASSSPGTGASAFF. The CDR3 DNA is TGTGCCAGCAGCTCTCCCGGGACAGGGGCATCGGCTTTCTTT.

The chain uses TRBV9 and TRBJ1-1, with TRBD1 as a possible D gene (5 bases). V was cut by 1 base and J by 0 bases, with 7 bases left in between. The CDR3 totals 14 residues. The V gene's germline CDR1 is SGDLS and CDR2 YYNGEE. The CDR3 DNA follows: TGTGCCAGCAGCGTAACAGGCATGAACACTGAAGCTTTCTTT. Protein product: CASSVTGMNTEAFF.

The chain employs TRBV24-1 and TRBJ1-5; D perhaps matches TRBD1 (5 bases). CDR3 length: 15 residues. Germline loops: CDR1 KGHDR, CDR2 SFDVKD. The V and J ends lost 4 bases and 0 bases respectively, with 9 bases between them. For the CDR3, the DNA is TGTGCCACCAGTGAGGGGCTAGATAGCAATCAGCCCCAGCATTTT. This encodes CATSEGLDSNQPQHF.

In DNA form, the CDR3 reads TGTGCCAGCAGCACCCGACTAGCCTACACAGATACGCAGTATTTT. This encodes CASSTRLAYTDTQYF. The rearrangement joins TRBV7-2 to TRBJ2-3; 7 bases agree with TRBD2. With V trimmed by 5 bases and J by 2 bases, 7 bases remained unmatched. The CDR3 is 15 amino acids. Germline V gene lookup returns CDR1 SGHTA and CDR2 FQGNSA.

A few counts support this clonotype. The V call is TRBV5-1, the J call TRBJ1-4; D may be TRBD1 (5 bases). V was cut by 7 bases and J by 2 bases, with 21 bases left in between. This CDR3 is built from 17 residues. The germline V gene has CDR1 SGHRS and CDR2 YFSETQ. CDR3 coding DNA: TGCGCCAGCCGCCAAGGGGTTACAGAAGCTACTAATGAAAAACTGTTTTTT. Translation: CASRQGVTEATNEKLFF.

In this sample, this clonotype turned up many times. The rearrangement uses TRBV11-2 and TRBJ2-5; D gene ambiguous. V gave up 4 bases and J gave up 9 bases, with 9 bases separating them. From germline, CDR1 is SGHAT and CDR2 FQNNGV. This CDR3 is built from 11 residues. DNA of the CDR3: TGTGCCAGCAGCTCCAACTTAGCCCAGTACTTC. Translating gives CASSSNLAQYF.

This clonotype was seen many times. The chain combines TRBV5-6 with TRBJ1-5; possible D gene TRBD1, 5 bases. The CDR3 length is 15 residues. Germline V lookup: CDR1 SGHDT, CDR2 YYEEEE. V was clipped by 3 bases and J by 2 bases, with 12 bases between them. The CDR3 is CASSSLQVGNQPQHF. The CDR3 region has the DNA TGTGCCAGCAGCTCCCTACAGGTAGGCAATCAGCCCCAGCATTTT.

On this clonotype itself: The junction differs from germline at one of its ends, possibly a read error. This chain uses TRBV3-1 with TRBJ2-3; D is perhaps TRBD2 (6 bases). The CDR3 covers 17 residues. CDR1 is LGHDT, CDR2 YNNKEL, per germline (reference sequence). CDR3 bases: TGTGCCTGCAGCGCTGCACTAGCCCTCGAGGGGACAGATACGCAGTATTTT. Protein product: CACSAALALEGTDTQYF.

This clonotype was detected a few times. This chain uses TRBV15 with TRBJ2-2; D gene unclear. The germline V gene has CDR1 LNHNV and CDR2 YYDKDF (reference sequence). The length of the CDR3 is 15 residues. V was shortened by 7 bases and J by 2 bases, with 14 bases between the two germline ends. This chain's CDR3 is CATIKLTANTGELFF. CDR3 in DNA: TGTGCCACCATAAAGCTCACAGCAAACACCGGGGAGCTGTTTTTT.